What follows is one TCR beta chain and its context. Original analysis: Estimated nucleated cell counts came from reference gene primer amplification. Clones were sequenced by immunoSEQ multiplex PCR, and TCRdb holds only the in-frame ones, with some missing. V and J calls plus clone size are reproduced from that table; the DNA served to infer D and trimming. Found here are around 250,000 clones, about 84% of them singletons; the top ten hold about 5.4%. This sample is part of a study of blood T cell repertoires in COVID-19. Study-wide context: The study drew acute and convalescent COVID-19 samples from the United States, Italy and Spain. T cells, B-cell-depleted T cells, or PBMCs provided the cDNA or gDNA that served as material.

A Seattle source enrolled patients during active infection and followed them longitudinally. Germline V gene sequence: CDR1 SQVTM, CDR2 ANQGSEA. The CDR3 sequence is 12 residues long. V was shortened by 7 bases and J by 3 bases, with 10 bases between the two germline ends. The rearrangement uses TRBV29-1 and TRBJ2-1; no clear D. The sample consisted of peripheral blood. The sequence was obtained from an elderly woman with COVID-19, enrolled during active disease. The CDR3 region has the DNA TGCAGCGGAGCCCCCAACTACAATGAGCAGTTCTTC. This translates into CSGAPNYNEQFF.